Following are 30 T cell receptor beta chains from one sample sequenced in a study of blood T cell repertoires in COVID-19. Using immunoSEQ multiplex PCR, the repertoire was profiled, and TCRdb retains in-frame clones only, with some absent. The sample lists some 68,000 clones, roughly 90% occurring once. Specimen: peripheral blood. These receptors came from a man aged 45-65 years with active COVID-19.

This clone was seen only a few times. The rearrangement uses TRBV3-1 (or the pseudogene TRBV3-2) and TRBJ2-2; 8 bases are shared with TRBD2. V lost 0 bases, J lost 4 bases, and 4 bases stayed unmatched. Germline V gene data show CDR1 as LGHDT and CDR2 as YNNKEL (reference sequence). The CDR3 loop spans 16 amino acids. The CDR3 region is CASSQDPAGVTGELFF. CDR3 sequence (DNA): TGTGCCAGCAGCCAAGATCCAGCGGGGGTCACCGGGGAGCTGTTTTTT.

The genes are TRBV4-3 and TRBJ2-1; D gene unclear. V dropped 0 bases and J dropped 5 bases, with 14 bases sitting between them. The germline V gene has CDR1 LGHNA and CDR2 YSLEER. The CDR3 is 16 amino acids. The CDR3 loop reads CASSQDSGRAHNEQFF. The CDR3 nucleotides read TGCGCCAGCAGCCAAGATTCCGGTCGAGCTCACAATGAGCAGTTCTTC.

V is TRBV6-6 and J is TRBJ2-1; no definite D call. The CDR3 sequence is 11 residues long. Deletions cut 4 bases from V and 8 bases from J, with 6 bases between. Germline loops: CDR1 MNHNY, CDR2 SVGAGI (reference sequence). As DNA, the CDR3 is TGTGCCAGCAGTTCCCTCGATGAGCAGTTCTTC. This gives the protein CASSSLDEQFF.

This clone was seen only a few times. J is TRBJ2-3 and V is TRBV13, with 12 bases that match TRBD2. J was trimmed by 0 bases and V by 5 bases; bases with no gene match: 9. Germline V gives CDR1 PRHDT, CDR2 FYEKMQ (reference sequence). The CDR3 covers 18 residues. CDR3 DNA sequence: TGTGCCAGCAGCAGCAGACTAGCGGGGGCCCTTAGCACAGATACGCAGTATTTT. Amino acids: CASSSRLAGALSTDTQYF. Together with reference TRBV13 and TRBJ2-3, the CDR3 gives the full variable domain: AAGVIQSPRHLIKEKRETATLKCYPIPRHDTVYWYQQGPGQDPQFLISFYEKMQSDKGSIPDRFSAQQFSDYHSELNMSSLELGDSALYFCASSSRLAGALSTDTQYFGPGTRLTVL.

V usage is TRBV6-5 and J usage is TRBJ2-2; 7 bases fit TRBD2. Germline V gives CDR1 MNHEY, CDR2 SVGAGI. The ends lost 8 bases at V and 7 bases at J; junction bases unmatched: 10. The CDR3 length is 14 residues. This CDR3 reads CASARDYSYGELFF. The CDR3, as DNA: TGTGCCAGCGCCCGGGACTACTCCTACGGGGAGCTGTTTTTT.

In this sample, this clone turned up a few times. CDR3 region: CASSQVGQGVNQPQHF. In DNA form, the CDR3 reads TGTGCCAGCAGCCAAGTAGGTCAGGGGGTGAATCAGCCCCAGCATTTT. V and J are TRBV3-1 (or the pseudogene TRBV3-2) and TRBJ1-5; TRBD1 matches 7 bases. The V gene's germline CDR1 is LGHDT and CDR2 YNNKEL (reference sequence). J was trimmed by 4 bases and V by 1 base; bases with no gene match: 7. The CDR3 extends over 16 amino acids.

In this sample, this clone turned up once. V usage is TRBV24-1 and J usage is TRBJ2-1, with 9 bases lining up with TRBD1. CDR3 length equals 16 residues. Per the germline V gene, CDR1 is KGHDR and CDR2 is SFDVKD. The junction had 4 bases not matched to a gene; V was cut back by 5 bases and J by 0 bases. CDR3 loop: CATSGETGGSYNEQFF. CDR3 sequence (DNA): TGTGCCACCAGTGGTGAGACAGGGGGCTCCTACAATGAGCAGTTCTTC.

The chain employs TRBV14 and TRBJ1-2; no reliable D call. CDR1 and CDR2 from the germline V gene are SGHDN and FVKESK. Trimming cost V 0 bases and J 4 bases, with 6 bases left between them. This CDR3 is built from 13 residues. In DNA form, the CDR3 reads TGTGCCAGCAGCCAAGATCTCGGCTATGGCTACACCTTC. The encoded protein is CASSQDLGYGYTF. Together with reference TRBV14 and TRBJ1-2, the CDR3 gives the full variable domain: EAGVTQFPSHSVIEKGQTVTLRCDPISGHDNLYWYRRVMGKEIKFLLHFVKESKQDESGMPNNRFLAERTGGTYSTLKVQPAELEDSGVYFCASSQDLGYGYTFGSGTRLTVV.

The rearrangement joins TRBV7-2 to TRBJ2-3; 7 bases match TRBD2. From germline, CDR1 is SGHTA and CDR2 FQGNSA. The CDR3 has 14 amino acids. V lost 5 bases and J lost 2; bases outside the gene matches: 4. The CDR3 sequence is CASSPGLITDTQYF. For the CDR3, the DNA is TGTGCCAGCAGCCCGGGACTAATCACAGATACGCAGTATTTT.

The J gene is TRBJ2-1, the V gene TRBV9, with D perhaps matching TRBD1 (6 bases). This CDR3 is 15 amino acids long. The germline CDR1 and CDR2 sequences are SGDLS and YYNGEE. V was shortened by 0 bases and J by 6 bases, with 13 bases between the two germline ends. The DNA for the CDR3 is TGTGCCAGCAGCGTAGGACAGGAGTCAACCAATGAGCAGTTCTTC. Residues: CASSVGQESTNEQFF.

This sequence joins TRBV7-2 and TRBJ2-7, with a possible D match to TRBD1 (8 bases). The CDR3 spans 14 residues. The germline gives CDR1 SGHTA, CDR2 FQGNSA. The V end lost 5 bases, the J end lost 1 base, and 12 bases lay between the germline ends. CDR3 loop: CASSVQGGSYEQYF. The CDR3 bases are TGTGCCAGCAGCGTACAGGGGGGGTCCTACGAGCAGTACTTC.

The chain recombines TRBV5-8 with TRBJ2-3, with 13 bases identical to TRBD2. V dropped 2 bases and J dropped 2; count of bases not matched to a gene: 2. Germline V gene data show CDR1 as SGHTS and CDR2 as YDEGEE. The CDR3 loop spans 16 amino acids. The CDR3 region has the DNA TGTGCCAGCAGCTTCGGACTAGCGGGAGTCACAGATACGCAGTATTTT. As protein: CASSFGLAGVTDTQYF.

V is TRBV7-2 and J is TRBJ2-3, with 7 bases lining up with TRBD2. CDR3 length: 16 amino acids. J gave up 1 base and V 7 bases, and 11 bases lay outside the gene matches. CDR1 and CDR2 (germline): SGHTA, FQGNSA. This CDR3 reads CASTLGGGLGTDTQYF. In DNA form, the CDR3 reads TGTGCCAGCACCCTTGGCGGGGGATTAGGCACAGATACGCAGTATTTT.

V gene TRBV5-6 combines with J gene TRBJ2-2, with a possible D match to TRBD2 (5 bases). Per germline, CDR1 SGHDT and CDR2 YYEEEE. CDR3 length equals 15 residues. Deletions cut 2 bases from V and 4 bases from J, with 12 bases between. The DNA of the CDR3 is TGTGCCAGCAGCTTCGCCGGGGTATTCACCGGGGAGCTGTTTTTT. Translated: CASSFAGVFTGELFF.

The rearrangement joins TRBV30 to TRBJ2-4; TRBD1 agrees at 7 bases. CDR1 GTSNPN and CDR2 SVGIG come from the germline V gene (reference sequence). V lost 5 bases and J lost 6; bases outside the gene matches: 7. The CDR3 runs to 13 residues. As DNA, the CDR3 is TGTGCCTGGGGGACAGACTCCCGAAACATTCAGTACTTC. As protein: CAWGTDSRNIQYF.

The rearrangement uses TRBV5-4 and TRBJ1-4; 10 positions match TRBD1. The CDR3 consists of 14 residues. V trimming: 4 bases; J trimming: 6 bases; junction bases outside the gene matches: 3. The germline V gene encodes CDR1 SGHNT and CDR2 YYREEE (reference sequence). CDR3 protein: CASSEGTGDEKLFF. Here the CDR3 DNA reads TGTGCCAGCAGCGAGGGGACAGGGGATGAAAAACTGTTTTTT.

The chain links TRBV5-8 to TRBJ2-3; 10 bases agree with TRBD2. Per the germline V gene, CDR1 is SGHTS and CDR2 is YDEGEE. V was pared by 1 base and J by 8 bases, with 4 bases of the junction left unmatched. This CDR3 region has 14 residues. The CDR3 nucleotides read TGTGCCAGCAGCTTGACTCTAGCGGGAGCTACGCAGTATTTT. Its protein product is CASSLTLAGATQYF.

This clone has a single count. The V call is TRBV5-4, the J call TRBJ2-3; TRBD2 is a possible D gene (5 bases). The germline CDR1 and CDR2 sequences are SGHNT and YYREEE (reference sequence). The CDR3 runs 13 residues. The ends were cut back, 5 bases at V and 2 bases at J, with 9 bases in the middle. This CDR3 reads CASRRETTDTQYF. CDR3 nucleotides: TGTGCCAGCAGACGGGAAACCACAGATACGCAGTATTTT.

The V and J genes are TRBV28 and TRBJ1-2; 12 nucleotides agree with TRBD1. CDR1 and CDR2 (germline): MDHEN, SYDVKM. The CDR3 spans 15 residues. Trimming cost V 5 bases and J 7 bases; bases outside gene matches: 8. For the CDR3, the DNA is TGTGCCAGCAGTGCTCCGGGACAGGGGGCAGGTGGCTACACCTTC. This gives the protein CASSAPGQGAGGYTF.

V is TRBV18 and J is TRBJ1-5, with D possibly matching TRBD1 (5 bases). CDR3 length: 15 residues. The V end lost 2 bases, the J end lost 5 bases, and 13 bases lay between the germline ends. In germline, CDR1 is KGHSH, CDR2 LQKENI. The CDR3 sequence is CASSPNQGIDQPQHF. In DNA, the CDR3 is TGTGCCAGCTCACCAAACCAGGGTATTGATCAGCCCCAGCATTTT.

V gene TRBV28 combines with J gene TRBJ2-4; a weak D match, TRBD2 (6 bases). The germline V gene encodes CDR1 MDHEN and CDR2 SYDVKM. V was clipped by 4 bases and J by 0 bases, with 10 bases between them. CDR3 size: 15 residues. CDR3 sequence (DNA): TGTGCCAGCAGTTCTAGCGTTATAGCCAAAAACATTCAGTACTTC. This codes for CASSSSVIAKNIQYF.

This clone turned up a few times. This rearrangement joins TRBV7-2 to TRBJ2-5, with 9 bases aligning to TRBD2. The CDR3 is made up of 14 amino acids. Per germline, CDR1 SGHTA and CDR2 FQGNSA. The J segment lost 1 base and the V segment lost 3 bases, leaving 0 bases of the junction unmatched. The CDR3 spells CASSFSGGQETQYF. CDR3 sequence (DNA): TGTGCCAGCAGCTTTAGCGGGGGCCAAGAGACCCAGTACTTC.

The chain combines TRBV10-3 with TRBJ2-3; tentative D call: TRBD2 (7 bases). Trimming pared 6 bases from V and 0 bases from J, leaving 16 bases between. Germline V CDR1 and CDR2: ENHRY, SYGVKD. The CDR3 extends over 16 amino acids. The CDR3 spells CAIRYTGGSSTDTQYF. CDR3 DNA sequence: TGTGCCATCAGATACACGGGGGGCTCTAGCACAGATACGCAGTATTTT.

V and J are TRBV28 and TRBJ2-3; TRBD1 is a possible D gene (5 bases). Germline lookup yields CDR1 MDHEN and CDR2 SYDVKM. The germline V and J ends were trimmed by 8 bases and 5 bases, with 14 bases remaining between them. CDR3 length: 13 residues. This chain's CDR3 is CASAQGLLDTQYF. In DNA form, the CDR3 reads TGTGCCAGCGCCCAGGGCTTGCTAGATACGCAGTATTTT.

The chain couples TRBV27 to TRBJ2-7; the match to TRBD2 covers 12 bases. Trimming removed 8 bases from V and 1 base from J; junction bases left unmatched: 6. Looked up from germline, CDR1 is MNHEY and CDR2 is SMNVEV (reference sequence). The CDR3 length is 15 residues. CDR3 loop: CASSGLAGPSYEQYF. The CDR3 DNA sequence: TGTGCCAGCTCTGGACTAGCGGGACCTTCCTACGAGCAGTACTTC.

The chain combines TRBV5-4 with TRBJ1-6; D unclear. The V gene lost 0 bases and the J gene lost 7 bases, with 11 bases spanning the gap. Per germline, CDR1 SGHNT and CDR2 YYREEE (reference sequence). This CDR3 region has 15 residues. DNA for the CDR3: TGTGCCAGCAGCTTGGGTGCGGGGAGGAATTCACCCCTCCACTTT. It is translated as CASSLGAGRNSPLHF.

The V gene is TRBV6-1, the J gene TRBJ2-3; perhaps TRBD1 as D (5 bases). V lost 1 base to trimming and J lost 13 bases, with 15 bases between them. The CDR3 contains 13 residues. Germline CDR1 and CDR2: MNHNS and SASEGT. DNA for the CDR3: TGTGCCAGCAGTGAAGGGTTAAGACAAGGGGAGTATTTT. Protein: CASSEGLRQGEYF.

Regarding this clone: Other DNA sequences from this sample encode an identical CDR3 as well. The genes are TRBV9 and TRBJ2-3; TRBD2 matches 8 bases. Germline lookup yields CDR1 SGDLS and CDR2 YYNGEE. V lost 0 bases and J lost 4; bases outside the gene matches: 4. This CDR3 comprises 15 residues. CDR3 region: CASSVAGTRADTQYF. CDR3 bases: TGTGCCAGCAGCGTAGCGGGGACTAGAGCAGATACGCAGTATTTT.

This chain links TRBV10-3 with TRBJ2-2; 12 bases line up with TRBD2. V shed 7 bases and J 7 bases; nucleotides not matched to a gene: 7. The CDR3 contains 15 residues. Per the germline V gene, CDR1 is ENHRY and CDR2 is SYGVKD. CDR3 sequence: CAIKTTSGGSGELFF. In DNA, the CDR3 is TGTGCCATCAAGACCACTAGCGGGGGGAGCGGGGAGCTGTTTTTT.

The rearrangement joins TRBV6-6 to TRBJ2-6; 9 bases match TRBD1. The V and J ends lost 6 bases and 2 bases, in that order; junction bases with no gene match: 5. Germline loops: CDR1 MNHNY, CDR2 SVGAGI (reference sequence). This CDR3 is 16 amino acids long. The CDR3 sequence: CASSRTGVAGANVLTF. Written as DNA, the CDR3 is TGTGCCAGCAGCAGGACAGGGGTCGCTGGGGCCAACGTCCTGACTTTC.